A selection of T cell receptor beta chains follows, all from one sample in a study of T cell responses to AZD1222 COVID-19 vaccine. Assay: immunoSEQ multiplex PCR; the TCRdb copy retains only in-frame clones and omits some. The table includes some 150,000 clones, roughly 85% detected once. The sequenced sample was peripheral blood, obtained 28 days after the second dose of the MenACWY control vaccine. The receptors stem from an adult who received the MenACWY meningococcal vaccine as a control. Both conserved end residues are part of each CDR3. The order of the fields is CDR3 length, D gene, J gene, V gene, clone size, CDR3 protein, CDR3 DNA. D genes are given only for firm matches. Not all rows give a size; the values are once, few, many and, for expanded clones, a class.

len: 14; d_gene: .; j_gene: TRBJ1-2; v_gene: TRBV19; abundance: once; CDR3aa: CASNYRASGGSYTF; CDR3nt: TGTGCCAGTAACTACAGGGCCTCGGGGGGTAGCTACACCTTC
len: 11; d_gene: .; j_gene: TRBJ1-3; v_gene: TRBV29-1; abundance: .; CDR3aa: CSAVIRGEMNF; CDR3nt: TGCAGCGCCGTTATTAGGGGCGAAATGAATTTT
len: 16; d_gene: TRBD2; j_gene: TRBJ2-7; v_gene: TRBV9; abundance: once; CDR3aa: CASSVAPAGGMGEQYF; CDR3nt: TGTGCCAGCAGCGTAGCCCCAGCGGGAGGAATGGGAGAGCAGTACTTC
len: 15; d_gene: .; j_gene: TRBJ1-5; v_gene: TRBV28; abundance: .; CDR3aa: CASSLISGQYQPQHF; CDR3nt: TGTGCCAGCAGTTTAATTAGTGGACAGTATCAGCCCCAGCATTTT
len: 13; d_gene: TRBD2; j_gene: TRBJ2-2; v_gene: TRBV18; abundance: few; CDR3aa: CASSPGLAGELFF; CDR3nt: TGTGCCAGCTCACCGGGACTAGCCGGGGAGCTGTTTTTT
len: 13; d_gene: .; j_gene: TRBJ1-2; v_gene: TRBV12-3/TRBV12-4; abundance: .; CDR3aa: CASSWDGNYGYTF; CDR3nt: TGTGCCAGCAGTTGGGACGGCAACTATGGCTACACCTTC
len: 15; d_gene: .; j_gene: TRBJ1-2; v_gene: TRBV9; abundance: .; CDR3aa: CASSAEDSGNYGYTF; CDR3nt: TGTGCCAGCAGCGCCGAGGACAGCGGTAACTATGGCTACACCTTC
len: 14; d_gene: .; j_gene: TRBJ1-4; v_gene: TRBV29-1; abundance: .; CDR3aa: CSVESPQGGEKLFF; CDR3nt: TGCAGCGTTGAGAGTCCTCAGGGCGGCGAAAAACTGTTTTTT
len: 15; d_gene: TRBD1; j_gene: TRBJ2-2; v_gene: TRBV5-1; abundance: .; CDR3aa: CASWLSGTGTGELFF; CDR3nt: TGCGCCAGCTGGCTTTCCGGGACAGGCACCGGGGAGCTGTTTTTT
len: 14; d_gene: .; j_gene: TRBJ1-1; v_gene: TRBV6-6; abundance: .; CDR3aa: CASSYQDSGFEAFF; CDR3nt: TGTGCCAGCAGTTACCAGGACAGTGGTTTTGAAGCTTTCTTT
len: 14; d_gene: .; j_gene: TRBJ2-3; v_gene: TRBV19; abundance: .; CDR3aa: CASSIFRDTDTQYF; CDR3nt: TGTGCCAGTAGTATTTTCAGGGACACAGATACGCAGTATTTT
len: 16; d_gene: TRBD2; j_gene: TRBJ2-2; v_gene: TRBV7-2; abundance: .; CDR3aa: CASSFDSGRGTGELFF; CDR3nt: TGTGCCAGCAGCTTCGATAGCGGGAGAGGCACCGGGGAGCTGTTTTTT
len: 15; d_gene: .; j_gene: TRBJ1-3; v_gene: TRBV19; abundance: .; CDR3aa: CASSDPRSSGNTIYF; CDR3nt: TGTGCCAGTAGCGACCCGCGGAGCTCTGGAAACACCATATATTTT
len: 15; d_gene: TRBD1; j_gene: TRBJ1-4; v_gene: TRBV24-1; abundance: .; CDR3aa: CATSDSGQGAGKLFF; CDR3nt: TGTGCCACCAGTGATTCAGGACAGGGGGCGGGAAAACTGTTTTTT
len: 17; d_gene: .; j_gene: TRBJ2-3; v_gene: TRBV27; abundance: .; CDR3aa: CASSSPFTAQRIDTQYF; CDR3nt: TGTGCCAGCAGTTCCCCTTTTACGGCACAACGGATAGATACGCAGTATTTT
len: 13; d_gene: TRBD2; j_gene: TRBJ2-7; v_gene: TRBV7-2; abundance: .; CDR3aa: CASSLGLRYEQYF; CDR3nt: TGTGCCAGCAGCTTGGGACTACGATACGAGCAGTACTTC
len: 16; d_gene: TRBD1; j_gene: TRBJ1-5; v_gene: TRBV19; abundance: once; CDR3aa: CASSERQGDLNQPQHF; CDR3nt: TGTGCCAGTAGTGAGAGACAGGGGGACCTCAATCAGCCCCAGCATTTT
len: 14; d_gene: TRBD1; j_gene: TRBJ2-3; v_gene: TRBV13; abundance: .; CDR3aa: CASSFDRAPDTQYF; CDR3nt: TGTGCCAGCAGCTTTGACAGGGCCCCAGATACGCAGTATTTT
len: 14; d_gene: .; j_gene: TRBJ1-1; v_gene: TRBV19; abundance: .; CDR3aa: CASSFQRVSGEAFF; CDR3nt: TGTGCCAGTAGTTTCCAAAGGGTGTCGGGTGAAGCTTTCTTT
len: 15; d_gene: TRBD1; j_gene: TRBJ1-1; v_gene: TRBV9; abundance: few; CDR3aa: CASSEKTGGVAEAFF; CDR3nt: TGTGCCAGCAGCGAAAAGACAGGGGGAGTCGCTGAAGCTTTCTTT
len: 15; d_gene: TRBD1; j_gene: TRBJ2-3; v_gene: TRBV5-1; abundance: .; CDR3aa: CASSLTTGGQGTQYF; CDR3nt: TGCGCCAGCAGCTTGACGACAGGGGGCCAAGGTACGCAGTATTTT
len: 10; d_gene: .; j_gene: TRBJ2-7; v_gene: TRBV19; abundance: .; CDR3aa: CARSFDEQYF; CDR3nt: TGTGCCCGGAGTTTCGACGAGCAGTACTTC
len: 14; d_gene: .; j_gene: TRBJ2-2; v_gene: TRBV7-3; abundance: .; CDR3aa: CASSLIRDGGELFF; CDR3nt: TGTGCCAGCAGCTTAATTCGAGACGGCGGGGAGCTGTTTTTT
len: 15; d_gene: .; j_gene: TRBJ2-3; v_gene: TRBV7-2; abundance: .; CDR3aa: CASSSSSRGTDTQYF; CDR3nt: TGTGCCAGCAGCTCCAGCTCCCGAGGGACAGATACGCAGTATTTT
len: 15; d_gene: .; j_gene: TRBJ1-1; v_gene: TRBV5-4; abundance: .; CDR3aa: CASSVPTGFDTEAFF; CDR3nt: TGTGCCAGCAGCGTACCAACAGGGTTTGATACTGAAGCTTTCTTT
len: 14; d_gene: .; j_gene: TRBJ1-2; v_gene: TRBV28; abundance: .; CDR3aa: CASSLVVSYYGYTF; CDR3nt: TGTGCCAGCAGTTTAGTTGTCAGTTATTATGGCTACACCTTC
len: 14; d_gene: .; j_gene: TRBJ1-6; v_gene: TRBV3-1/TRBV3-2; abundance: .; CDR3aa: CASSPTGIRSPLHF; CDR3nt: TGTGCCAGCAGCCCAACAGGGATAAGGTCACCCCTCCACTTT
len: 18; d_gene: .; j_gene: TRBJ1-6; v_gene: TRBV14; abundance: .; CDR3aa: CASSQEGQGVSYNSPLHF; CDR3nt: TGTGCCAGCAGCCAAGAAGGCCAGGGTGTCTCCTATAATTCACCCCTCCACTTT